Detailed here is one T cell receptor (beta chain). In this sample, this clone turned up a few times. Its antigen is unknown. No base qualities exist here, and no much larger clone lies one base off it. This sample stems from a study of beta chain features in type 1 diabetes (dated by TCRdb to 2016 to 2019). At the level of the whole study: Patients and healthy donors did not differ in mean age, gender distribution, total cell number or subset yield. A total of 90 million to 140 million sorted cells were examined across all samples, and RNA yield correlated strongly with the number of cells per subset. In the study, TCRB repertoires of sorted circulating CD4+ T cell subsets from recently diagnosed type 1 diabetes patients were compared with those of matched healthy donors. Regulatory and stem cell-like memory subsets were isolated from only 8 patients and roughly 8 healthy donors, whereas naive and central memory subsets came from all 30 or so donors. What the research found in general, with its limitations: Patients with type 1 diabetes made fewer insertions and deleted more nucleotides at VDJ recombination sites, implying thymic rearrangement abnormalities. Only small numbers of individuals were included in the HLA sub-analyses, which left unresolved whether HLA type had any influence on TCRB rearrangement. Naive, central memory and regulatory TCRB repertoires appeared more similar among patients than among healthy donors. Because cDNA was sequenced instead of genomic DNA, highly expressing activated cells could be over-represented, though the groups showed no difference in activation or CD3 levels. In all four CD4+ subsets, TCRB CDR3 length was moderately but significantly shorter in type 1 diabetes patients. PCR may preferentially amplify shorter templates, but because patient and control samples were amplified and corrected together, any resulting skew would affect both groups equally.

Each donor gave one peripheral blood draw, averaging roughly 100 mL, which was collected into heparinised tubes. Naive, central memory, regulatory and stem cell-like memory CD4+ T cells were sorted on a BD FACSAria II using a panel including CD45RO, CCR7, CD25, CD127, CD95 and CD27. Every sorted population had a purity above 95%. Right away, PBMCs were isolated by Lymphoprep density gradient centrifugation and were stained directly, with no culture step. So that batch effects would be minimized, each experiment stained and sorted samples in pairs, pairing one healthy donor with one patient. The High Capacity cDNA Reverse Transcription Kit was used to reverse transcribe all of the isolated RNA, meaning that expressed TCRB transcripts were what got sequenced. Deep immunoSEQ sequencing was performed on naive, central memory and regulatory T cell samples, with an average of roughly 4 million total reads per sample. After sorted cells were lysed in RLT buffer, RNA was extracted with DNase-treated RNeasy Micro or Mini kits, with the choice depending on cell number. Each cell subset was processed separately to prevent cross-contamination, with patient and healthy donor samples processed together. Using the immunoSEQ multiplex PCR, TCRB sequences were amplified from cDNA into 87-bp fragments spanning the CDR3 region. Sequencing of the amplicons was performed on the Illumina HiSeq platform. Per the authors' processing: Synthetic template baselines were used to correct PCR bias computationally, reads within Hamming distance 2 were collapsed together, and singletons that could not be merged were discarded. By aligning reads against IMGT, V, D and J genes, CDR3 length, and insertions or deletions at six rearrangement sites were assigned. Within each subset, clonotype counts were normalized to sorted cell number, and only after that were true diversity and Gini coefficients computed with the tcR R package. Repertoire sharing was quantified using the overlap coefficient calculated on TCRB nucleotide sequences. Out-of-frame TCRB sequences from naive cells were analyzed to stand in for the pre-selection repertoire. TCRdb mirrors the immuneACCESS table, restricted to in-frame sequences. Some clones are absent from its copies; in checked studies, under half trace to an unresolved V gene, and the reason for the others is unknown. V, J and clone size were drawn from that table, and D and trimming were deduced from the DNA. Present in this sample are just over 600,000 clones, about 14% of which were seen just once. About 0.097% of the sample is in the top ten clones.

For CDR1 and CDR2, the germline V gene (reference sequence) lists GTSNPN and SVGIG. Taken from cysteine to phenylalanine, the CDR3 has 14 residues. The entry retains the CDR3 DNA only, 42 bases that are in frame from base 1. V sheds 0 bases and J sheds 5 bases, leaving 13 bases between their ends. Here the chain combines TRBV30 and TRBJ2-5, with the D gene too uncertain to name. Sample: naive CD4+ T cells from blood. The cell subset or site label on this specimen signifies: true naive CD4+ T cells. This TCR was recovered from a young man in good health. For the CDR3, the sequence is CAWSVLSSGETQYF. The sequence in DNA is TGTGCCTGGAGTGTACTAAGTTCCGGGGAGACCCAGTACTTC.